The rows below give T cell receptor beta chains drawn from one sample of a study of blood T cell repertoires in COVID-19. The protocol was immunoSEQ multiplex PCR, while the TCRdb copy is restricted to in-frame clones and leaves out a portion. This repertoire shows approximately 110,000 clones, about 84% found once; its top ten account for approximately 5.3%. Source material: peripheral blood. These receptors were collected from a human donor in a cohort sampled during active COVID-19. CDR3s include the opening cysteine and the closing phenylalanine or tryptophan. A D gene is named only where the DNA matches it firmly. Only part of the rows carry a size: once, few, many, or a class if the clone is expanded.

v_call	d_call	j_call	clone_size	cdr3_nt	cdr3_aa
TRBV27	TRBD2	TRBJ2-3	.	TGTGCCAGCGCTGGACTAGCGGGACCTTTTGCAGATACGCAGTATTTT	CASAGLAGPFADTQYF
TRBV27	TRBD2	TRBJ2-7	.	TGTGCCAGCAGTTGGGGACCTAGCGGCGACGAGCAGTACTTC	CASSWGPSGDEQYF
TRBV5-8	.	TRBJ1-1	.	TGTGCCAGCAGGAGTTGGGAAGCTTTCTTT	CASRSWEAFF
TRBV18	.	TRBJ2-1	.	TGTGCCAGCTCACCAGCGGGCTTCTCCTACAATGAGCAGTTCTTC	CASSPAGFSYNEQFF
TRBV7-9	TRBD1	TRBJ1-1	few	TGTGCCAGCAGCAAGGGGGCCGGGGACACTGAAGCTTTCTTT	CASSKGAGDTEAFF
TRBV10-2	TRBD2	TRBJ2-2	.	TGCGCCAGCAGTGTATCGACCAGCGGGAGGAGGAGGGTGTTGGTTGGGACCGGGGAGCTGTTTTTT	CASSVSTSGRRRVLVGTGELFF
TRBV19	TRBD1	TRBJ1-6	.	TGTGCCAGTAGGGTGCGGACAGGAAATTCACCCCTCCACTTT	CASRVRTGNSPLHF
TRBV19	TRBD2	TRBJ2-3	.	TGTGCCAGTAGTATAGGTCTACTAGCGGGAGTCACAGATACGCAGTATTTT	CASSIGLLAGVTDTQYF
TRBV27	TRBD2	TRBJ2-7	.	TGTGCCAGCAGTTTTCGCGGGAGTGGCTACGAGCAGTACTTC	CASSFRGSGYEQYF
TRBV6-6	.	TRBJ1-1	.	TGTGCCAGCAGTTACTCCTTTACAAAAGCTGAAGCTTTCTTT	CASSYSFTKAEAFF
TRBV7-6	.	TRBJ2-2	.	TGTGCCAGCAGCTCAGACACGAACACCGGGGAGCTGTTTTTT	CASSSDTNTGELFF
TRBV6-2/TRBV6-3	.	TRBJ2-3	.	TGTGCCAGCAGTTACTCGCCGGGGGCAGATACGCAGTATTTT	CASSYSPGADTQYF
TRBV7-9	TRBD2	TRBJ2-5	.	TGTGCCAGCAGCTTGACCGGGACTAGCGGGAGGGCCGAAGAGACCCAGTACTTC	CASSLTGTSGRAEETQYF
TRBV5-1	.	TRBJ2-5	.	TGCGCCAGCCCACCGGACAGCGGAGAGACCCAGTACTTC	CASPPDSGETQYF
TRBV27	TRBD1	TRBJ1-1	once	TGTGCCAGCAGTCCGTGGGGGACAGTGAACACTGAAGCTTTCTTT	CASSPWGTVNTEAFF
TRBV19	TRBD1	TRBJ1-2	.	TGTGCCAGTAGTATGTCAGACAGGGAAAGCTACACCTTC	CASSMSDRESYTF
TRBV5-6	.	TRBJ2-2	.	TGTGCCAGCAGCTTGCTCGTTTATGAGGTTACCACCGGGGAGCTGTTTTTT	CASSLLVYEVTTGELFF
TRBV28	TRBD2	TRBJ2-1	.	TGTGCCAGCATCCTAACTAGCGGTTACAATGAGCAGTTCTTC	CASILTSGYNEQFF
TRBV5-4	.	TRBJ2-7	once	TGTGCCAGCAGCTTAACACAGGGAGTATACGAGCAGTACTTC	CASSLTQGVYEQYF
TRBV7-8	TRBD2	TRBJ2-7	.	TGTGCCAGCAGCCCAACCCAAAGAGCGGGAAGCTCCTACGAGCAGTACTTC	CASSPTQRAGSSYEQYF